The rows below give T cell receptor beta chains drawn from one sample of a study of blood T cell repertoires in COVID-19. Data came from immunoSEQ multiplex PCR; TCRdb stores just in-frame clones and leaves some out. The sample has around 230,000 clones; roughly 83% are singletons. Sequenced sample: peripheral blood. These receptors came from a man aged 35 to 55 with acute or convalescent COVID-19. The CDR3 runs from the conserved cysteine through the conserved F or W. The D gene is left open where the match is weak. Clone sizes are given selectively: once, few, many, or a class where the clone is expanded.

TRBJ2-2 | TRBV7-2 | NA | NA | TGTGCCAGCAGCTTATACAGAAACACCGGGGAGCTGTTTTTT | CASSLYRNTGELFF
TRBJ2-1 | TRBV23-1 | TRBD2 | NA | TGCGCCAGCAGTCAATCGCCGACTAGCGCGTACTACTACAATGAGCAGTTCTTC | CASSQSPTSAYYYNEQFF
TRBJ2-2 | TRBV27 | TRBD2 | NA | TGTGCCAGCAGTGGGGACTATGCCACCGGGGAGCTGTTTTTT | CASSGDYATGELFF
TRBJ1-5 | TRBV4-2 | NA | few | TGTGCCAGCAGCCAAGAACATCCAGATCCAACGGGTCAGCCCCAGCATTTT | CASSQEHPDPTGQPQHF
TRBJ1-5 | TRBV2 | NA | NA | TGTGCCAGCGGTAACAGGGCCCAGGGGAGCAATCAGCCCCAGCATTTT | CASGNRAQGSNQPQHF
TRBJ2-3 | TRBV24-1 | NA | NA | TGTGCCACCAGTGACCCCGCTGGCGGTACGCAGTATTTT | CATSDPAGGTQYF
TRBJ1-2 | TRBV7-2 | TRBD1 | NA | TGTGCCAGCAGCTTAGATTCCGGACAGGGGCACCATGGCTACACCTTC | CASSLDSGQGHHGYTF
TRBJ1-1 | TRBV19 | NA | NA | TGTGTCCTACACTACAATCAAGCTTTCTTT | CVLHYNQAFF
TRBJ2-7 | TRBV5-1 | NA | NA | TGCGCCAGCAGCTTGGGATGGACTCCTACCTACGAGCAGTACTTC | CASSLGWTPTYEQYF
TRBJ2-7 | TRBV28 | TRBD1 | NA | TGTGCCAGCAGGGGGGACAGCTCCTACGAGCAGTACTTC | CASRGDSSYEQYF
TRBJ1-1 | TRBV7-9 | NA | NA | TGTGCCAGCAGCTCGTGGGGAGGGGAAAACACTGAAGCTTTCTTT | CASSSWGGENTEAFF
TRBJ2-7 | TRBV18 | NA | NA | TGTGCCAGCTCACCCAGAGGGATCCACGAGCAGTACTTC | CASSPRGIHEQYF
TRBJ2-5 | TRBV6-5 | TRBD1 | NA | TGTGCCAGCAGGGTCAACAGGGGTCGACAAGAGACCCAGTACTTC | CASRVNRGRQETQYF
TRBJ2-2 | TRBV6-5 | NA | NA | TGTGCCAGCAGAGAGGCGGGCACCGGGGAGCTGTTTTTT | CASREAGTGELFF
TRBJ1-2 | TRBV12-3/TRBV12-4 | NA | NA | TGTGCCAGCAGTTTTAGGGCGGGCTATGGCTACACCTTC | CASSFRAGYGYTF
TRBJ1-5 | TRBV27 | NA | NA | TGTGCCAGCAGTTTCCACGGGGATTATCAGCCCCAGCATTTT | CASSFHGDYQPQHF
TRBJ2-2 | TRBV4-2 | NA | NA | TGTGCCAGCAGCCAAGCGACAGGGAACACCGGGGAGCTGTTTTTT | CASSQATGNTGELFF